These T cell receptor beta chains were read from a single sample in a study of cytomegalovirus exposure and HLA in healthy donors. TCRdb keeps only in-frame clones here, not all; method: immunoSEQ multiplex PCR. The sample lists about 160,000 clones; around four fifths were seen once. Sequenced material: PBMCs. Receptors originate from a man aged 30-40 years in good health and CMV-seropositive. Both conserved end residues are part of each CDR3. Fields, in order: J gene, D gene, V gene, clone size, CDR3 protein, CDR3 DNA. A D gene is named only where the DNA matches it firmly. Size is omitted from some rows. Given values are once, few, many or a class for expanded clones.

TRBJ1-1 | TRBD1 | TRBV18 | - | CASSQGTARMNTEAFF | TGTGCCAGCTCCCAAGGGACAGCGCGGATGAACACTGAAGCTTTCTTT
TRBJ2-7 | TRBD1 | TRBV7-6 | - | CASSSRQGSVEQYF | TGTGCCAGCAGCTCCCGACAGGGCAGTGTCGAGCAGTACTTC
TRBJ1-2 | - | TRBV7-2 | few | CASSVAPSDNYGYTF | TGTGCCAGCAGCGTAGCTCCCAGCGACAACTATGGCTACACCTTC
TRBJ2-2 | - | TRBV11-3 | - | CASSEGLNTGELFF | TGTGCCAGCAGCGAGGGACTGAACACCGGGGAGCTGTTTTTT
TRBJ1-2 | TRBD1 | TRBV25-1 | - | CASSEGQNYGYTF | TGTGCCAGCAGTGAGGGACAGAACTATGGCTACACCTTC
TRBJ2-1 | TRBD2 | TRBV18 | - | CASSPPGTSGGGSYNEQFF | TGTGCCAGCTCACCACCTGGGACTAGCGGGGGCGGCTCCTACAATGAGCAGTTCTTC
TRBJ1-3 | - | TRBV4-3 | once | CASSQDLVSSGNTIYF | TGCGCCAGCAGCCAAGATCTGGTGAGCTCTGGAAACACCATATATTTT
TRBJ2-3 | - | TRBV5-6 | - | CASSLVGEASPDTQYF | TGTGCCAGCAGCTTGGTCGGAGAGGCCTCTCCAGATACGCAGTATTTT
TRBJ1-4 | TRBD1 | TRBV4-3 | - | CASSQDAFWNRGEEKLFF | TGCGCCAGCAGCCAAGATGCCTTTTGGAACAGGGGGGAAGAAAAACTGTTTTTT
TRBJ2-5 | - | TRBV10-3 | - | CAIRGPEETQYF | TGTGCCATCAGGGGGCCCGAGGAGACCCAGTACTTC
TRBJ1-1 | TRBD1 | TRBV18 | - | CASSSTGGTEAFF | TGTGCCAGCTCATCTACAGGGGGCACTGAAGCTTTCTTT
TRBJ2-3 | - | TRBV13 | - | CASSPGPGTDTQYF | TGTGCCAGCAGCCCAGGGCCGGGCACAGATACGCAGTATTTT
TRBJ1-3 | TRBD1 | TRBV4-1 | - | CASSQGRQGLSGNTIYF | TGCGCCAGCAGCCAGGGGAGACAGGGCCTCTCTGGAAACACCATATATTTT
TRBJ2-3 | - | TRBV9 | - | CASSVETGRPTSTDTQYF | TGTGCCAGCAGCGTAGAGACAGGACGCCCCACTAGCACAGATACGCAGTATTTT
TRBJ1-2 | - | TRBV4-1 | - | CASSRRGFGYGYTF | TGCGCCAGCAGCCGGCGGGGTTTTGGCTATGGCTACACCTTC
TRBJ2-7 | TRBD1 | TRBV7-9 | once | CASSNGQGYEQYF | TGTGCCAGCAGCAACGGACAGGGCTACGAGCAGTACTTC
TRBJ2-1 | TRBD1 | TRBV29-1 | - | CSAGQTTYNEQFF | TGCAGCGCGGGACAGACAACCTACAATGAGCAGTTCTTC
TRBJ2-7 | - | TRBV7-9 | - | CASSLSVADEQYF | TGTGCCAGCAGCTTGTCGGTCGCGGACGAGCAGTACTTC
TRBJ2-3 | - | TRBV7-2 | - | CASSHTSGDTQYF | TGTGCCAGCAGCCATACTAGTGGAGATACGCAGTATTTT
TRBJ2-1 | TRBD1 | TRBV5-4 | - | CASSSRTGGEEQFF | TGTGCCAGCAGCTCAAGGACAGGGGGCGAGGAGCAGTTCTTC
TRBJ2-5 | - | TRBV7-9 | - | CASSLDKQGGETQYF | TGTGCCAGCAGCTTAGATAAGCAGGGTGGGGAGACCCAGTACTTC
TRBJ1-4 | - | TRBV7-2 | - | CASSAAGAEKLFF | TGTGCCAGCAGCGCGGCGGGTGCTGAAAAACTGTTTTTT
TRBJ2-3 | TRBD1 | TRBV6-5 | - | CASNTPGQAPDTQYF | TGTGCCAGCAACACGCCGGGACAGGCCCCAGATACGCAGTATTTT
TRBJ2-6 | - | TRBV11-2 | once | CASSSQPSGSGANVLTF | TGTGCCAGCAGCTCACAACCTTCAGGGTCCGGGGCCAACGTCCTGACTTTC
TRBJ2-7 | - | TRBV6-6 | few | CAGSGGFEQYF | TGTGCCGGTTCTGGAGGGTTCGAGCAGTACTTC
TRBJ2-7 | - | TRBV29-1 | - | CSVWGGAFGVSYEQYF | TGCAGCGTTTGGGGGGGGGCCTTCGGGGTTTCCTACGAGCAGTACTTC
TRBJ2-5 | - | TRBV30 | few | CAWSVSGAGNQYF | TGTGCCTGGAGTGTGTCAGGGGCTGGTAACCAGTACTTC
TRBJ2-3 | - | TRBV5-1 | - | CASSFRGLSTDTQYF | TGCGCCAGCAGCTTCCGGGGACTTAGCACAGATACGCAGTATTTT
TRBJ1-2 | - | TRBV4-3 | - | CASSQGGAGIHGYTF | TGCGCCAGCAGCCAGGGCGGTGCAGGGATTCATGGCTACACCTTC
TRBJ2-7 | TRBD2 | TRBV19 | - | CASSSGGRHEQYF | TGTGCCAGTAGTAGCGGGGGGCGCCACGAGCAGTACTTC
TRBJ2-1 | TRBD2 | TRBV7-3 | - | CASSSASGPKFF | TGTGCCAGCAGCTCCGCTAGCGGACCAAAGTTCTTC
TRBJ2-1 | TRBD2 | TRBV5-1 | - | CASSRGSGGSYNEQFF | TGCGCCAGCAGCCGGGGTTCGGGGGGATCCTACAATGAGCAGTTCTTC
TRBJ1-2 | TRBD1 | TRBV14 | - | CASSRAGTGNYGYTF | TGTGCCAGCAGCCGAGCCGGGACAGGGAACTATGGCTACACCTTC
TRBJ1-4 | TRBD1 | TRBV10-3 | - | CAISGRTGVYEKLFF | TGTGCCATCAGTGGGCGGACAGGGGTATATGAAAAACTGTTTTTT
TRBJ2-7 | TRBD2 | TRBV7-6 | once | CASSLMRGGSSYEQYF | TGTGCCAGCAGCTTAATGCGGGGGGGGTCTTCCTACGAGCAGTACTTC
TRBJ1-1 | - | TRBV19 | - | CASSKGRQMNTEAFF | TGTGCCAGTAGTAAGGGGCGACAGATGAACACTGAAGCTTTCTTT
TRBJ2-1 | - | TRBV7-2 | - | CASSSEPSVNEQFF | TGTGCCAGCAGCTCAGAACCTTCCGTCAATGAGCAGTTCTTC
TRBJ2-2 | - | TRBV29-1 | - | CSVGTVAGTGELFF | TGCAGCGTTGGGACAGTCGCGGGCACCGGGGAGCTGTTTTTT